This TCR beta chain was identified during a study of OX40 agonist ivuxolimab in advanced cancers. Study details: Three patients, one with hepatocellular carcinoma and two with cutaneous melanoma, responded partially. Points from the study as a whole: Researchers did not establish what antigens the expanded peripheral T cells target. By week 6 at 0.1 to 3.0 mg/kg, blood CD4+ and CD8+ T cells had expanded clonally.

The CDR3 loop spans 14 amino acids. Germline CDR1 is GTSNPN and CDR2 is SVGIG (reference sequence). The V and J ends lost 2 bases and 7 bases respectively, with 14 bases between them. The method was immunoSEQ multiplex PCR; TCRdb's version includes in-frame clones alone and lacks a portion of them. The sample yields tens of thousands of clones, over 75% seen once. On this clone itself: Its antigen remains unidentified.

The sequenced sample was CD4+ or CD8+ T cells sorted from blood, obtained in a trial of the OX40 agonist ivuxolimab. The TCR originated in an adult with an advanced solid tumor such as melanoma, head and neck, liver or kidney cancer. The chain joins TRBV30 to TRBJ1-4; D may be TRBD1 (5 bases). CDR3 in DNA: TGTGCCTGGAGTACCCAGGGAGGGAGTGAAAAACTGTTTTTT. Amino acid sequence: CAWSTQGGSEKLFF. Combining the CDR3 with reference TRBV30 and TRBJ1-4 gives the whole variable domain SQTIHQWPATLVQPVGSPLSLECTVEGTSNPNLYWYRQAAGRGLQLLFYSVGIGQISSEVPQNLSASRPQDRQFILSSKKLLLSDSGFYLCAWSTQGGSEKLFFGSGTQLSVL.